This T cell receptor (beta chain) derives from a study of T cells in women clearing cervical HPV infection. Whole-study context: Blood came at first lesion visit for cases, post-clearance for controls. With HLA typing for only a few women, HLA confounding remains possible. General study results and limits: Controls had more TRBV6-7 (approximately 0.15%) than cases (about 0.11%).

V was cut by 4 bases and J by 0 bases, with 12 bases left in between. CDR1 and CDR2 (germline): MNHEY, SVGEGT. The CDR3 has 16 amino acids. With regard to this clone: As yet, its antigen is unknown. Read sequence stops 3 residues before the CDR3 end, and the germline J gene provides the missing end.

Each participant carried one incident cervical HPV16 infection only. Only in-frame clones appear in the TCRdb table, and some are missing; sequencing was by immunoSEQ multiplex PCR. The table for this sample gives about 36,000 clones. This rearrangement joins TRBV6-2 or TRBV6-3 to TRBJ2-2; the D gene is possibly TRBD2 (5 bases). This clonotype was obtained from a woman between 18 and 70 years old with a cervical HPV16 infection that either progressed to CIN3+ or cleared (not recorded which). The specimen sequenced was blood buffy coat. The CDR3 loop is CASSSDWGSNTGELFF. The covered CDR3 bases are TGTGCCAGCAGTTCGGACTGGGGTTCGAACACCGGGGAG.